Below, 7 T cell receptor beta chains from the same sample are listed, as sequenced in a study of regulatory T cells in long-lasting Graves disease. The sample's time point: newly diagnosed GD, antithyroid drugs for less than 3 months. With RNA extracted from PBMCs as input, the TCR library was made. TCR beta libraries were built with iRepertoire HTBI primers and Arm-PCR of CDR3 regions. TCRdb called the multiplex PCR reads again in MiXCR, with one record for every CDR3 protein. The sample has some 500,000 distinct CDR3 sequences; approximately 13% are singletons. The same data also contributed to another study, on T cells in Graves' hyperthyroidism and ophthalmopathy.

Sequenced here: peripheral blood mononuclear cells (PBMCs), sampled at new diagnosis, from a patient treated with antithyroid drugs. The receptor set was obtained from a man aged 25 to 40 with Graves disease.

This clonotype was seen at least ten times. The V and J genes are TRBV19 and TRBJ1-1, with TRBD1 matching 7 bases. Germline V gene data show CDR1 as LNHDA and CDR2 as SQIVND (reference sequence). The CDR3 extends over 13 amino acids. J was trimmed by 6 bases and V by 5 bases; bases with no gene match: 6. CDR3 sequence: CASSSNRGAEAFF. The CDR3 coding sequence is TGTGCCAGTAGTTCAAACAGGGGCGCTGAAGCTTTCTTT. Combining the CDR3 with reference TRBV19 and TRBJ1-1 gives the whole variable domain DGGITQSPKYLFRKEGQNVTLSCEQNLNHDAMYWYRQDPGQGLRLIYYSQIVNDFQKGDIAEGYSVSREKKESFPLTVTSAQKNPTAFYLCASSSNRGAEAFFGQGTRLTVV.

A few counts support this clonotype. The chain employs TRBV20-1 and TRBJ1-5, with D maybe TRBD1 (5 bases). There are 14 residues in the CDR3. Germline CDR1 reads DFQATT; CDR2 reads SNEGSKA (reference sequence). The V and J ends lost 3 bases and 9 bases respectively, with 18 bases between them. In DNA, the CDR3 is TGCAGTGCTAGGGGTAACGGCAGGGAGCGGCCCCAGCATTTT. Its protein is CSARGNGRERPQHF.

Ten or more counts support this clonotype. The chain links TRBV5-1 to TRBJ2-1, with D possibly matching TRBD2 (6 bases). There are 17 residues in the CDR3. Germline V gives CDR1 SGHRS, CDR2 YFSETQ. Trimming took off 3 bases at V and 2 bases at J, with 18 bases between the two ends. This CDR3 reads CASSSTSVAGPYNEQFF. In DNA, the CDR3 is TGCGCCAGCAGCTCGACCTCTGTTGCGGGGCCCTACAATGAGCAGTTCTTC.

V is TRBV5-4 and J is TRBJ1-6, with D tentatively TRBD1 (5 bases). This CDR3 comprises 16 residues. The V gene's germline CDR1 is SGHNT and CDR2 YYREEE (reference sequence). Trimming cost V 3 bases and J 6 bases, with 16 bases left between them. DNA for the CDR3: TGTGCCAGCAGCTCCGGGACCTCGGTTCCTAATTCACCCCTCCACTTT. It encodes CASSSGTSVPNSPLHF.

This clonotype was recorded at least ten times. This chain joins TRBV12-3 or TRBV12-4 and TRBJ2-3; possible D gene TRBD2, 5 bases. There are 14 residues in the CDR3. Between the trimmed V and J ends, which lost 2 bases and 5 bases, there was a span of 11 bases. The CDR3: CASSLSGQKDTQYF. CDR3 DNA sequence: TGTGCCAGCAGTTTAAGCGGCCAGAAAGATACGCAGTATTTT.

This clonotype was counted at least ten times. The rearrangement uses TRBV2 and TRBJ2-7; 11 nucleotides line up with TRBD1. Trimming cost V 4 bases and J 6 bases; bases outside gene matches: 5. There are 14 residues in the CDR3. The germline V gene has CDR1 SNHLY and CDR2 FYNNEI. This chain's CDR3 is CASSGGTGGREQYF. The CDR3 DNA sequence: TGTGCCAGCAGTGGAGGGACAGGGGGGCGCGAGCAGTACTTC.

V is TRBV20-1 and J is TRBJ2-1; the match to TRBD2 covers 9 bases. With 6 bases clipped from V and 4 bases from J, the junction kept 10 bases outside the gene matches. Per the germline V gene, CDR1 is DFQATT and CDR2 is SNEGSKA (reference sequence). The CDR3 sequence is 15 residues long. In DNA, the CDR3 is TGCAGTGCGCCGATTCTAGCGGGATCATACAATGAGCAGTTCTTC. This sequence encodes CSAPILAGSYNEQFF.